This record covers a single T cell receptor (beta chain). The antigen remains unidentified. Roughly 470 nanograms of biopsy DNA per sample underwent TCRB immunosequencing. The repertoire was sequenced with immunoSEQ multiplex PCR; TCRdb's copy has only in-frame clones and lacks some. The sample consists of approximately 8,200 clones, approximately 96% of them appearing once. With 4 bases clipped from V and 7 bases from J, the junction kept 6 bases outside the gene matches. Germline-derived CDR1 and CDR2 are SGHNT and YYREEE (reference sequence). The CDR3 is 14 amino acids. These data are taken from a study of T cell repertoires in ileal Crohn's disease. Study-wide results and limits: Mucosal expansions were suggested to be mainly CD8 T cells. Every patient over 26.8% clonality showed endoscopic recurrence. Active smokers at surgery had more clonal expansions than non-smokers.

V usage is TRBV5-4 and J usage is TRBJ2-5; 11 nucleotides agree with TRBD2. The TCR sequence derives from an adult with Crohn's disease. The sequenced sample was ileal tissue. The CDR3 region has the DNA TGTGCCAGCAGCCCCCGCGGACTAGCGGGGACCCAGTACTTC. It translates to CASSPRGLAGTQYF. Variable domain in full (rest from reference TRBV5-4 and TRBJ2-5): ETGVTQSPTHLIKTRGQQVTLRCSSQSGHNTVSWYQQALGQGPQFIFQYYREEENGRGNFPPRFSGLQFPNYSSELNVNALELDDSALYLCASSPRGLAGTQYFGPGTRLLVL.